These 18 T cell receptor beta chains originate from one sample sequenced in a study of glioma-infiltrating T cells. Amplification of TCR alpha and beta CDR3 regions from RNA used iRepertoire nested multiplex PCR. Each CDR3 protein is one row after TCRdb ran MiXCR on the multiplex PCR reads. The profile covers around 170,000 distinct CDR3 sequences, with more than 35% appearing a single time and around 4.9% taken by the ten largest. The specimen sequenced was glioma tissue, nonneoplastic brain tissue, or PBMCs (not recorded which). These receptors all stem from a human donor with low-grade glioma or glioblastoma, undergoing nonglioma brain surgery, or in good health (not recorded which).

V usage is TRBV5-4 and J usage is TRBJ1-2; possibly TRBD1 for D (5 bases). Looked up from germline, CDR1 is SGHNT and CDR2 is YYREEE (reference sequence). Deletions cut 2 bases from V and 6 bases from J, with 14 bases between. This CDR3 region has 14 residues. CDR3 amino acids: CASSFASRDDGYTF. DNA for the CDR3: TGTGCCAGCAGCTTCGCGAGCAGGGATGATGGCTACACCTTC.

The table lists this clonotype with a few counts. This chain's CDR3 is CASSILGQLANEQFF. CDR3 in DNA: TGTGCCAGTAGTATACTCGGACAGTTAGCCAATGAGCAGTTCTTC. The rearrangement joins TRBV19 to TRBJ2-1; D possibly corresponds to TRBD1 (6 bases). From germline, CDR1 is LNHDA and CDR2 SQIVND (reference sequence). This CDR3 is 15 amino acids long. Trimming removed 2 bases from V and 6 bases from J, with 14 bases in between.

A note on this clonotype: The junction shows a germline mismatch at one end, possibly a read error. The gene calls are TRBV6-1 and TRBJ2-3; no definite D call. This CDR3 is built from 12 residues. Germline-derived CDR1 and CDR2 are MNHNS and SASEGT. DNA for the CDR3: TGTGCCAGCAGTGAAGGAAAAGATAAGCAGTATTTT. Its protein is CASSEGKDKQYF.

With regard to this clonotype: A read error may explain this, as a much larger clone is one base away. The rearrangement links TRBV28 to TRBJ1-1; no clear D. Germline CDR1 reads MDHEN; CDR2 reads SYDVKM. V was shortened by 7 bases and J by 4 bases, with 13 bases between the two germline ends. This CDR3 contains 13 residues. The CDR3 region is CASTRHKSTEAFF. The CDR3, as DNA: TGTGCCAGCACGCGGCACAAGAGCACTGAAGCTTTCTTT.

In its sample, this clonotype was seen many times. V is TRBV7-2 and J is TRBJ2-3; the match to TRBD2 covers 7 bases. The V gene's germline CDR1 is SGHTA and CDR2 FQGNSA. This CDR3 spans 15 amino acids. The V and J ends lost 4 bases and 1 base, in that order; junction bases with no gene match: 5. The CDR3 reads CASSSRAGGTDTQYF. CDR3 nucleotide sequence: TGTGCCAGCAGCTCCCGGGCGGGGGGCACAGATACGCAGTATTTT. Complete variable domain (other parts from reference TRBV7-2 and TRBJ2-3): GAGVSQSPSNKVTEKGKDVELRCDPISGHTALYWYRQSLGQGLEFLIYFQGNSAPDKSGLPSDRFSAERTGGSVSTLTIQRTQQEDSAVYLCASSSRAGGTDTQYFGPGTRLTVL.

Points on this clonotype: A single base separates this from a much larger clone, so it may be a read error. The J gene is TRBJ2-1, the V gene TRBV25-1; no clear D. Germline V gene lookup returns CDR1 MGHDK and CDR2 SYGVNS. Trimming took off 2 bases at V and 0 bases at J, with 11 bases between the two ends. The CDR3 sequence is 16 residues long. CDR3 DNA: TGTGCCAGCAGTGAACTTCCCGAAACCTCCTACAATGAGCAGTTCTTC. Its translation is CASSELPETSYNEQFF.

Ten or more counts support this clonotype. In nucleotides, the CDR3 is TGTGCCAGCAGCTTATTTTCCTACAATGAGCAGTTCTTC. Translated, it gives CASSLFSYNEQFF. The rearrangement joins TRBV7-6 to TRBJ2-1; D unresolved. CDR3 length: 13 residues. Germline CDR1 and CDR2: SGHVS and FNYEAQ. Trimming cost V 2 bases and J 1 base, with 3 bases left between them. The variable domain in full, completed from reference TRBV7-6 and TRBJ2-1, reads GAGVSQSPRYKVTKRGQDVALRCDPISGHVSLYWYRQALGQGPEFLTYFNYEAQQDKSGLPNDRFSAERPEGSISTLTIQRTEQRDSAMYRCASSLFSYNEQFFGPGTRLTVL.

This clonotype came up many times. V usage is TRBV20-1 and J usage is TRBJ1-1; TRBD1 might be the D (5 bases). V gave up 3 bases and J gave up 4 bases, with 12 bases separating them. The CDR3 has 13 residues. The germline V gene encodes CDR1 DFQATT and CDR2 SNEGSKA (reference sequence). Here the CDR3 reads CSASHVGTTEAFF. The CDR3 nucleotides are TGCAGTGCTAGTCACGTGGGGACCACTGAAGCTTTCTTT.

Note on this clonotype: A much larger clonotype is one base distant, so this may be a read error. The rearrangement uses TRBV28 and TRBJ2-5; 9 bases map to TRBD1. The CDR3 spans 14 residues. Trimming cost V 5 bases and J 7 bases; bases outside gene matches: 8. Germline V CDR1 and CDR2: MDHEN, SYDVKM. The CDR3 reads CASSPTGTGLTQYF. CDR3 in DNA: TGTGCCAGCAGTCCAACCGGGACAGGGTTGACCCAGTACTTC.

About this clonotype itself: Its ends do not fully match the called genes, so a read error is possible. V usage is TRBV28 and J usage is TRBJ2-7; weak D call: TRBD2 (5 bases). Germline V lookup: CDR1 MDHEN, CDR2 SYDVKM. The CDR3 loop spans 16 amino acids. The CDR3 DNA follows: TGCGCCAGCAGTTGGGCATTGTCCACGGGAACCTACGAGCAGTACTTC. This sequence encodes CASSWALSTGTYEQYF. Supplemented by reference TRBV28 and TRBJ2-7, the full variable domain reads DVKVTQSSRYLVKRTGEKVFLECVQDMDHENMFWYRQDPGLGLRLIYFSYDVKMKEKGDIPEGYSVSREKKERFSLILESASTNQTSMYLCASSWALSTGTYEQYFGPGTRLTVT.

The chain employs TRBV10-3 and TRBJ2-1; D is possibly TRBD1 (7 bases). The CDR3 loop spans 14 amino acids. V lost 5 bases, J lost 8 bases, and 16 bases lay in between. Germline-derived CDR1 and CDR2 are ENHRY and SYGVKD. The CDR3 here is CAISTRGEVDEQFF. The CDR3 nucleotides are TGTGCCATCAGTACCAGGGGGGAAGTCGATGAGCAGTTCTTC.

This rearrangement joins TRBV10-3 to TRBJ2-1, with D possibly TRBD2 on 6 matching bases. The V end lost 7 bases, the J end lost 5 bases, and 12 bases lay between the germline ends. Germline CDR1 ENHRY, CDR2 SYGVKD. The length of the CDR3 is 13 residues. Here the CDR3 DNA reads TGTGCCATCACTAGAGGACTAAACAATGAGCAGTTCTTC. Translating it yields CAITRGLNNEQFF.

This clonotype was counted many times. The rearrangement links TRBV2 to TRBJ2-1, with 12 bases matching TRBD2. The germline V gene encodes CDR1 SNHLY and CDR2 FYNNEI. The CDR3 covers 14 residues. With V trimmed by 3 bases and J by 9 bases, 3 bases remained unmatched. The CDR3 protein is CASSDLAGGLEQFF. DNA for the CDR3: TGTGCCAGCAGTGATCTAGCGGGAGGGCTTGAGCAGTTCTTC.

Details on this clonotype: A read error is possible here, since a much larger clone lies one base away. The chain is built from TRBV7-2 and TRBJ2-1; no definite D call. CDR3 length: 13 residues. Per the germline V gene, CDR1 is SGHTA and CDR2 is FQGNSA. V lost 8 bases and J 9 bases, leaving 17 bases between the germline ends. The DNA of the CDR3 is TGTGCCAGCGGTTCCCCGATGGCCGCTGAGCAGTTCTTC. It codes for CASGSPMAAEQFF.

This clonotype was seen at least ten times. The rearrangement links TRBV28 to TRBJ1-1; 7 positions agree with TRBD1. J gave up 13 bases and V 5 bases, and 10 bases lay outside the gene matches. The length of the CDR3 is 12 residues. The germline V gene encodes CDR1 MDHEN and CDR2 SYDVKM. CDR3 loop: CASSRSTGLNFF. CDR3 DNA sequence: TGTGCCAGCAGTAGGTCGACAGGGTTAAATTTCTTT.

This chain uses TRBV19 with TRBJ2-7; TRBD2 matches at 9 bases. After removal of 4 bases from V and 2 bases from J, the junction contained 3 bases not matched to a gene. The CDR3 is 14 residues long. Germline lookup yields CDR1 LNHDA and CDR2 SQIVND (reference sequence). The CDR3 is CASSNSGGAYEQYF. The CDR3 DNA sequence: TGTGCCAGTAGTAATAGCGGGGGTGCCTACGAGCAGTACTTC.

The chain combines TRBV29-1 with TRBJ1-1; TRBD1 is a possible D gene (5 bases). V was trimmed by 8 bases and J by 0 bases, leaving 10 bases between them. The CDR3 length is 12 residues. Germline-derived CDR1 and CDR2 are SQVTM and ANQGSEA. The CDR3: CSLQDMNTEAFF. CDR3 in DNA: TGCAGCCTACAGGATATGAACACTGAAGCTTTCTTT.

The genes are TRBV7-9 and TRBJ2-6; D is possibly TRBD1 (6 bases). The CDR3 extends over 16 amino acids. Trimming took off 5 bases at V and 2 bases at J, with 13 bases between the two ends. CDR1 and CDR2 (germline): SEHNR, FQNEAQ (reference sequence). The CDR3 DNA is TGTGCCAGCAGCCCAAGAAGGACAGCTGGGGCCAACGTCCTGACTTTC. It codes for CASSPRRTAGANVLTF.